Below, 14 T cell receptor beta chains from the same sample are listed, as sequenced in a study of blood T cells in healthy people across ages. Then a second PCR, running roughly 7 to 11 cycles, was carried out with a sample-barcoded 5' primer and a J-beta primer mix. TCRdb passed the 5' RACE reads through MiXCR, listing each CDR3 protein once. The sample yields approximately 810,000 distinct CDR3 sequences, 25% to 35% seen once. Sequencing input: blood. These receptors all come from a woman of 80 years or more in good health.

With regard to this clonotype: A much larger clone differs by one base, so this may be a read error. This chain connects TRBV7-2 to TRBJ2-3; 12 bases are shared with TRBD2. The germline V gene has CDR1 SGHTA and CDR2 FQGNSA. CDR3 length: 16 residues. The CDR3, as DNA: TGTGCCAGCAGCTTAGGGGCTAGCGGGGGGGCTGGTACGCGGTATTTT. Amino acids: CASSLGASGGAGTRYF.

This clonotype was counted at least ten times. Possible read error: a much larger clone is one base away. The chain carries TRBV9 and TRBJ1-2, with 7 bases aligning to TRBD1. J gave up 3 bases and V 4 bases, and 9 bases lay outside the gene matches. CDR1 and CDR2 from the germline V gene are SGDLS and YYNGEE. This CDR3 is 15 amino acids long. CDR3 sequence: CASSLGDRDHYGYTF. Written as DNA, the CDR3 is TGTGCCAGCAGCTTGGGTGACAGGGATCACTATGGCTACACCTTC.

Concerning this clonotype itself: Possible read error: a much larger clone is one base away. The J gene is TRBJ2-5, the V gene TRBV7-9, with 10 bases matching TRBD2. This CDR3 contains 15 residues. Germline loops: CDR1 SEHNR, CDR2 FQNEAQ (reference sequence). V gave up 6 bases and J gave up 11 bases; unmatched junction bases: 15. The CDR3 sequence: CASSSAGGHRNEQYF. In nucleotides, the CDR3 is TGTGCCAGCAGTTCAGCGGGGGGGCACAGAAATGAGCAGTACTTC.

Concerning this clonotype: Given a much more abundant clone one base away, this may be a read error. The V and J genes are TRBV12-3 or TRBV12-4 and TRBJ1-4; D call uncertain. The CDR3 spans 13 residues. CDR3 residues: CASSLGLNEKRFF. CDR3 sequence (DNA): TGTGCCAGCAGCCTAGGGCTTAATGAAAAACGGTTTTTT.

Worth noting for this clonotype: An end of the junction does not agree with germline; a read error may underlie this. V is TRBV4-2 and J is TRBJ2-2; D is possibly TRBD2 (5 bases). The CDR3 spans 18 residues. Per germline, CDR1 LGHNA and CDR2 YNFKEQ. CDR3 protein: CASSQGYALTANTGERFF. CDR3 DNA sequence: TGTGCCAGCAGCCAAGGGTATGCTCTTACTGCGAACACCGGGGAGCGGTTTTTT.

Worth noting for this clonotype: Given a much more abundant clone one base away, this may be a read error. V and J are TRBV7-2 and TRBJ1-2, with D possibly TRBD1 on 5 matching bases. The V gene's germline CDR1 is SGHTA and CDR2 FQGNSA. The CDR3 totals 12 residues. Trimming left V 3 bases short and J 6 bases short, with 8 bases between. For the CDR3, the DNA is TGTGCCAGCAGCTTCGGGACGCATGGCTACACCTTC. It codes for CASSFGTHGYTF. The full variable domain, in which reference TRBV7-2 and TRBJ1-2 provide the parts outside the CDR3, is GAGVSQSPSNKVTEKGKDVELRCDPISGHTALYWYRQSLGQGLEFLIYFQGNSAPDKSGLPSDRFSAERTGGSVSTLTIQRTQQEDSAVYLCASSFGTHGYTFGSGTRLTVV.

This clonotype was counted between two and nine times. The CDR3 bases are TGCGCCAGCAGCGCGTCCGGGACTGGCGGGAGCGATGAGCAGTTCTTC. Translating gives CASSASGTGGSDEQFF. V gene TRBV5-1 combines with J gene TRBJ2-1; 7 bases align to TRBD2. CDR1 is SGHRS and CDR2 is YFSETQ in the germline V gene. CDR3 length: 16 amino acids. J gave up 8 bases and V 4 bases, and 15 bases lay outside the gene matches.

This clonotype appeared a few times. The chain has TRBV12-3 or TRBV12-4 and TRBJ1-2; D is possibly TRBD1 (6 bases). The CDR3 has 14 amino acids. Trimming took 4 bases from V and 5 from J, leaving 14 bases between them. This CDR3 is CASSSQTGPYGYTF. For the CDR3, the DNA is TGTGCCAGCAGTTCCCAGACAGGCCCTTATGGCTACACCTTC.

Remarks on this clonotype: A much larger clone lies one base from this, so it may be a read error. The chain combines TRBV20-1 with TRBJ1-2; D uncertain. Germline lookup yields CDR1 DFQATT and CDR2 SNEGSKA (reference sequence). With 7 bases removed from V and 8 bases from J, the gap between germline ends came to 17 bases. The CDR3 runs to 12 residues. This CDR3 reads CSVPAVGSGYTF. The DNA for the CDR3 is TGCAGTGTCCCCGCGGTAGGAAGCGGCTACACCTTC.

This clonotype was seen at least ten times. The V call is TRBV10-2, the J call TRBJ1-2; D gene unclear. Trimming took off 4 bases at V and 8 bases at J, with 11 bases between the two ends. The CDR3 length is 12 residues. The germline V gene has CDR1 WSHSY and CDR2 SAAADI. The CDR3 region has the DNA TGCGCCAGCAGTGCAGGCTCGGGAGGCTACACCTTC. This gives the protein CASSAGSGGYTF.

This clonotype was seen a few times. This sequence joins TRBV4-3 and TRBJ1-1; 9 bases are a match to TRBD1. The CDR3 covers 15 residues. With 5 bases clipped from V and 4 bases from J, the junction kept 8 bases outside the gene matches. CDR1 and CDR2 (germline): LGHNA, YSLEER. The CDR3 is CASSTHRGLGTEAFF. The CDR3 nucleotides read TGCGCCAGCAGCACCCACAGGGGGCTGGGCACTGAAGCTTTCTTT.

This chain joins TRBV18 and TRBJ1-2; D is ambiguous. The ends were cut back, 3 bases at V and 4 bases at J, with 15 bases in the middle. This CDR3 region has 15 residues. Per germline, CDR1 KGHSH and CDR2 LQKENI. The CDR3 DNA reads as TGTGCCAGCTCACCTGGCCTGGGCGGAAGCTATGGCTACACCTTC. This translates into CASSPGLGGSYGYTF.

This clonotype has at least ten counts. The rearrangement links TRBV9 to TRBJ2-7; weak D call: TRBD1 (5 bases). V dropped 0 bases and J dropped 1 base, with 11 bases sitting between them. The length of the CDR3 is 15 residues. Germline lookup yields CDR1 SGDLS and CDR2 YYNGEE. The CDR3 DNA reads TGTGCCAGCAGCGTAGATGCAGGGAAGTCCTACGAGCAGTACTTC. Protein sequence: CASSVDAGKSYEQYF. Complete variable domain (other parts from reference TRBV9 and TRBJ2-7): DSGVTQTPKHLITATGQRVTLRCSPRSGDLSVYWYQQSLDQGLQFLIQYYNGEERAKGNILERFSAQQFPDLHSELNLSSLELGDSALYFCASSVDAGKSYEQYFGPGTRLTVT.

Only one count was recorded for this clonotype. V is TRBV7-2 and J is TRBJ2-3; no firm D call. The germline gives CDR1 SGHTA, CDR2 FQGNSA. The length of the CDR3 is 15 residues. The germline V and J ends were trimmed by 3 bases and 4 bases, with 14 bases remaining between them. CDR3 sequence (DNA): TGTGCCAGCAGCTTTAGTCCTCCGAACCCAGATACGCAGTATTTT. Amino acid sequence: CASSFSPPNPDTQYF.